This is a list of T cell receptor beta chains from one sample in a study of blood T cell repertoires in COVID-19. Clones were sequenced by immunoSEQ multiplex PCR, and TCRdb holds only the in-frame ones, with some missing. Of approximately 350,000 clones listed, about 90% are singletons. The specimen sequenced was PBMCs or T cells enriched from blood (not recorded which). The receptor set was obtained from a woman in her twenties or thirties who had recovered from COVID-19. Each CDR3 is given with its conserved first and last residue. A D gene is named only where the DNA matches it firmly. The size field is filled for only some rows; it gives once, few, many or a size class.

clone size | J gene | V gene | D gene | CDR3 protein | CDR3 DNA
- | TRBJ1-5 | TRBV18 | TRBD1 | CASSPGTGSNQPQHF | TGTGCCAGCTCACCAGGGACAGGTAGCAATCAGCCCCAGCATTTT
- | TRBJ1-2 | TRBV5-1 | TRBD1 | CASSFPDRGYGYTF | TGCGCCAGCAGCTTTCCCGACAGGGGCTATGGCTACACCTTC
- | TRBJ2-5 | TRBV7-2 | - | CASSLMTVGETQYF | TGTGCCAGCAGCTTAATGACTGTAGGAGAGACCCAGTACTTC
- | TRBJ1-5 | TRBV6-5 | TRBD1 | CASSYRQGGGNQPQHF | TGTGCCAGCAGTTACCGACAGGGAGGAGGCAATCAGCCCCAGCATTTT
few | TRBJ2-1 | TRBV7-6 | TRBD1 | CASSSTGKYNEQFF | TGTGCCAGCAGCTCGACAGGGAAATACAATGAGCAGTTCTTC
- | TRBJ1-5 | TRBV19 | TRBD1 | CASSTQGESQPQHF | TGTGCCAGTAGTACACAGGGGGAGAGTCAGCCCCAGCATTTT
- | TRBJ1-5 | TRBV28 | - | CASSLYGYQPQHF | TGTGCCAGCAGTTTATACGGGTATCAGCCCCAGCATTTT
once | TRBJ2-1 | TRBV6-4 | - | CASSTGIYNEQFF | TGTGCCAGCAGTACGGGGATCTACAATGAGCAGTTCTTC
- | TRBJ2-4 | TRBV27 | - | CASSSRPPDFLAKNIQYF | TGTGCCAGCAGTTCCCGACCCCCGGACTTTCTAGCCAAAAACATTCAGTACTTC
- | TRBJ2-1 | TRBV11-2 | - | CASSSLRNEQFF | TGTGCCAGCAGCTCCCTGAGAAATGAGCAGTTCTTC
- | TRBJ1-6 | TRBV19 | TRBD1 | CASSFGTVSSYNSPLHF | TGTGCCAGTAGCTTCGGGACAGTGAGCTCCTATAATTCACCCCTCCACTTT
- | TRBJ1-2 | TRBV18 | - | CASSPPGGAYGYTF | TGTGCCAGCTCACCACCGGGGGGGGCCTATGGCTACACCTTC
- | TRBJ2-3 | TRBV9 | - | CASSPYLTDTQYF | TGTGCCAGCAGCCCCTACCTCACAGATACGCAGTATTTT
- | TRBJ1-2 | TRBV19 | - | CASVTAGDYGYTF | TGTGCCAGTGTTACAGCGGGAGACTATGGCTACACCTTC
- | TRBJ2-3 | TRBV2 | TRBD1 | CASSQGTGADTQYF | TGTGCCAGCAGTCAAGGGACAGGGGCAGATACGCAGTATTTT
- | TRBJ2-7 | TRBV20-1 | TRBD1 | CSAAQGNEQYF | TGCAGTGCCGCACAGGGGAACGAGCAGTACTTC
- | TRBJ1-4 | TRBV27 | TRBD1 | CASSLGGTGVSKLFF | TGTGCCAGCAGTTTAGGGGGGACAGGCGTCTCGAAACTGTTTTTT
- | TRBJ2-3 | TRBV7-9 | TRBD2 | CASSLGWVAGRGRDTQYF | TGTGCCAGCAGCTTAGGATGGGTAGCGGGACGAGGCAGAGATACGCAGTATTTT
few | TRBJ1-1 | TRBV7-9 | TRBD1 | CASSPSTGGYTEAFF | TGTGCCAGCAGCCCCTCTACAGGGGGCTACACTGAAGCTTTCTTT
- | TRBJ1-1 | TRBV7-9 | - | CASSLGAGDMNTEAFF | TGTGCCAGCAGCTTAGGGGCGGGAGACATGAACACTGAAGCTTTCTTT
- | TRBJ1-4 | TRBV10-2 | - | CASSVSQGSATNEKLFF | TGCGCCAGCAGTGTATCGCAGGGGTCTGCAACTAATGAAAAACTGTTTTTT
- | TRBJ2-7 | TRBV28 | - | CASSLGPGENTHEQYF | TGTGCCAGCAGTTTAGGTCCGGGAGAGAATACACACGAGCAGTACTTC
few | TRBJ2-3 | TRBV2 | - | CASSRGITDTQYF | TGTGCCAGCAGCCGCGGGATCACAGATACGCAGTATTTT
- | TRBJ1-2 | TRBV18 | TRBD1 | CASSTGQPGQGRGYTF | TGTGCCAGCTCAACCGGACAGCCGGGACAGGGGAGGGGCTACACCTTC
- | TRBJ2-1 | TRBV6-5 | - | CASSWPEDEQFF | TGTGCCAGCAGCTGGCCCGAGGATGAGCAGTTCTTC
- | TRBJ1-3 | TRBV20-1 | - | CSASSPGTGNTIYF | TGCAGTGCTAGTTCCCCCGGGACTGGAAACACCATATATTTT
- | TRBJ2-2 | TRBV7-9 | TRBD2 | CASSLRLAGGIGAGELFF | TGTGCCAGCAGCTTGCGACTAGCGGGAGGCATCGGTGCCGGGGAGCTGTTTTTT
- | TRBJ1-2 | TRBV30 | TRBD1 | CAWDTGQGNYGYTF | TGTGCCTGGGACACGGGACAGGGCAACTATGGCTACACCTTC
- | TRBJ2-3 | TRBV7-9 | TRBD2 | CASRRRISGRGTDTQYF | TGTGCCAGCAGACGCCGTATTAGCGGGAGGGGCACAGATACGCAGTATTTT
- | TRBJ2-1 | TRBV3-1/TRBV3-2 | - | CASSQGGSVYNEQFF | TGTGCCAGCAGCCAGGGCGGGTCCGTCTACAATGAGCAGTTCTTC
once | TRBJ1-2 | TRBV6-2/TRBV6-3 | - | CASSPVGQYYGYTF | TGTGCCAGCAGCCCCGTAGGACAGTACTATGGCTACACCTTC
- | TRBJ2-7 | TRBV15 | TRBD2 | CATSSGGLAGDEQYF | TGTGCCACCAGCAGCGGGGGACTAGCGGGAGACGAGCAGTACTTC
few | TRBJ1-2 | TRBV27 | TRBD1 | CASRTPHRGIYGYTF | TGTGCCAGCAGGACTCCCCACAGGGGAATCTATGGCTACACCTTC
- | TRBJ2-2 | TRBV6-5 | TRBD1 | CASRDRVYPGGELFF | TGTGCCAGCCGGGACAGGGTATACCCTGGGGGGGAGCTGTTTTTT
few | TRBJ1-5 | TRBV27 | - | CASKPYHGRGGYQPQHF | TGTGCCAGCAAGCCTTATCACGGGAGGGGAGGCTATCAGCCCCAGCATTTT
- | TRBJ1-1 | TRBV7-3 | - | CASSPQGPNTEAFF | TGTGCCAGCAGCCCGCAGGGCCCGAACACTGAAGCTTTCTTT
once | TRBJ2-5 | TRBV28 | TRBD1 | CASSGRTGVETQYF | TGTGCCAGCAGTGGAAGGACAGGGGTAGAGACCCAGTACTTC
- | TRBJ2-2 | TRBV27 | TRBD2 | CASTKLLANPNTGELFF | TGTGCCAGCACCAAATTACTAGCGAATCCGAACACCGGGGAGCTGTTTTTT
- | TRBJ2-1 | TRBV18 | - | CASSPSDPQGYEQFF | TGTGCCAGCTCTCCAAGCGATCCCCAGGGATATGAGCAGTTCTTC
- | TRBJ2-1 | TRBV15 | - | CATSTGAGSSYNEQFF | TGTGCCACCAGCACTGGGGCCGGGAGCTCCTACAATGAGCAGTTCTTC
- | TRBJ1-3 | TRBV28 | - | CASSFVRGSGNTIYF | TGTGCCAGCAGTTTCGTACGGGGCTCTGGAAACACCATATATTTT
- | TRBJ2-2 | TRBV11-3 | TRBD2 | CASSAFLGGANTGELFF | TGTGCCAGCAGCGCCTTTCTGGGGGGGGCGAACACCGGGGAGCTGTTTTTT
few | TRBJ2-7 | TRBV10-3 | TRBD2 | CAISATSSYEQYF | TGTGCCATCAGTGCGACTAGCAGCTACGAGCAGTACTTC
- | TRBJ2-6 | TRBV7-9 | - | CASSSVPGANVLTF | TGTGCCAGCAGCTCAGTCCCTGGGGCCAACGTCCTGACTTTC
- | TRBJ1-5 | TRBV10-3 | TRBD1 | CAISERQGAQSNQPQHF | TGTGCCATCAGTGAGAGACAGGGGGCGCAGAGCAATCAGCCCCAGCATTTT
- | TRBJ2-1 | TRBV9 | TRBD2 | CASSPGLAGGPNNEQFF | TGTGCCAGCAGCCCAGGACTAGCGGGAGGGCCTAACAATGAGCAGTTCTTC
- | TRBJ1-1 | TRBV13 | - | CASTAPVEQGNTEAFF | TGTGCCAGTACCGCCCCCGTGGAGCAGGGAAACACTGAAGCTTTCTTT
- | TRBJ2-2 | TRBV11-2 | TRBD2 | CASSLGGSGSVDTGELFF | TGTGCCAGCAGCTTAGGTGGTAGCGGGAGTGTCGACACCGGGGAGCTGTTTTTT
- | TRBJ1-4 | TRBV6-6 | - | CASSSQGQATNEKLFF | TGTGCCAGCAGTTCCCAGGGACAAGCAACTAATGAAAAACTGTTTTTT